This T cell receptor (beta chain) was sequenced in a study of T cells in Graves' hyperthyroidism and ophthalmopathy. Points from the study as a whole: Ophthalmopathy, as predicted by the model, came a median 6.5 months after the prediction. Blood also carried most thyroid clonotypes expanded above 0.001.

This clonotype was picked up many times. Its antigen is still unknown. Template material for amplifying TCR beta CDR3 regions consisted of RNA transcripts. Carried out on the TCR CDR3, a first-round RT-PCR used the HTBI primer set. In TCRdb, the multiplex PCR reads were re-called with MiXCR into one record per CDR3 protein. The repertoire has 450,000 to 550,000 distinct CDR3 sequences, around a quarter of them found once; the top ten carry 11%. Clinical symptoms, serum thyroxine and TRAb, thyroid ultrasound and orbital computed tomography together formed the diagnostic basis. The V end was cut by 5 bases, the J end by 6 bases, with 14 bases between. The CDR3 runs to 14 residues. Germline assignment: CDR1 LNHDA and CDR2 SQIVND (reference sequence).

The sequence came from a woman between 25 and 40 years old with Graves' ophthalmopathy. The material sequenced was blood. The chain carries TRBV19 and TRBJ1-5; D might be TRBD1 (5 bases). CDR3 in amino acids: CASSLIAQGQPQHF. The CDR3 coding sequence is TGTGCCAGTAGTCTAATCGCTCAGGGTCAGCCCCAGCATTTT.